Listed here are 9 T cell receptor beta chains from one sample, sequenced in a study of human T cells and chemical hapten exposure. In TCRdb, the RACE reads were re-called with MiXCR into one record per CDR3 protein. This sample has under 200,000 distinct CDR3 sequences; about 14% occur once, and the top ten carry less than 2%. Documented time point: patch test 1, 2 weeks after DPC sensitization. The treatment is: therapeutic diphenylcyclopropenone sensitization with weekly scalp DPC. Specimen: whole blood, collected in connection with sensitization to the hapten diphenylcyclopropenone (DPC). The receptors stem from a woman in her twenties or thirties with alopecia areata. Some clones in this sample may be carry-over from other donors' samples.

CDR3 coding DNA: TGCGCCAGCAGCACGAGACCCGGGGCCTTGGACACTGAAGCTTTCTTT. Encoded protein: CASSTRPGALDTEAFF. The chain couples TRBV5-1 to TRBJ1-1; tentative D call: TRBD1 (5 bases). V was clipped by 4 bases and J by 3 bases, with 19 bases between them. Per the germline V gene, CDR1 is SGHRS and CDR2 is YFSETQ. CDR3 length: 16 amino acids. The full variable domain, in which reference TRBV5-1 and TRBJ1-1 provide the parts outside the CDR3, is KAGVTQTPRYLIKTRGQQVTLSCSPISGHRSVSWYQQTPGQGLQFLFEYFSETQRNKGNFPGRFSGRQFSNSRSEMNVSTLELGDSALYLCASSTRPGALDTEAFFGQGTRLTVV.

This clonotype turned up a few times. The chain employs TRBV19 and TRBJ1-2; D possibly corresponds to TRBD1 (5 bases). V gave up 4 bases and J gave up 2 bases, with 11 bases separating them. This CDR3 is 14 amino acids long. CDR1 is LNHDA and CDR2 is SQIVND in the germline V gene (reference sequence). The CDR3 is CASSRDRLNYGYTF. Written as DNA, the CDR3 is TGTGCCAGTAGTAGGGACCGATTAAACTATGGCTACACCTTC.

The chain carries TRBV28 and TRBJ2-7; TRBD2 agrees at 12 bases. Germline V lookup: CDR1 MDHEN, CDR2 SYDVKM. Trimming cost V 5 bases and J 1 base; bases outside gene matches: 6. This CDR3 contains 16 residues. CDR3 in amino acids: CASSPSTSGGSYEQYF. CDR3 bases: TGTGCCAGCAGTCCCTCGACTAGCGGGGGATCCTACGAGCAGTACTTC.

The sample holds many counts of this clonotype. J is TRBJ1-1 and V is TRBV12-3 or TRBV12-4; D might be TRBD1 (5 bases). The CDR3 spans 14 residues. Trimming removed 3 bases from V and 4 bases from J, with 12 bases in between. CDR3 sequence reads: CASSLAGRPTEAFF. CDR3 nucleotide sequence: TGTGCCAGCAGTTTGGCAGGGCGCCCCACTGAAGCTTTCTTT.

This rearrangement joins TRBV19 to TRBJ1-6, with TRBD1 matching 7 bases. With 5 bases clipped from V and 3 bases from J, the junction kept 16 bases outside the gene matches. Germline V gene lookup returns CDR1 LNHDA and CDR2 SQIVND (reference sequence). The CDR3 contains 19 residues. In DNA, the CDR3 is TGTGCCAGTAGTTCTACCGGGACAGTCCGTGTAAGCTATAATTCACCCCTCCACTTT. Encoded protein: CASSSTGTVRVSYNSPLHF. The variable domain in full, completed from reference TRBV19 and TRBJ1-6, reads DGGITQSPKYLFRKEGQNVTLSCEQNLNHDAMYWYRQDPGQGLRLIYYSQIVNDFQKGDIAEGYSVSREKKESFPLTVTSAQKNPTAFYLCASSSTGTVRVSYNSPLHFGNGTRLTVT.

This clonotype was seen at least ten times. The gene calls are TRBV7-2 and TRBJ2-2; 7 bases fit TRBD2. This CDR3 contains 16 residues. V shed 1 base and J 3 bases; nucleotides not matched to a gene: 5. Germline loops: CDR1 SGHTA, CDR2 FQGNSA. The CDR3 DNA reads TGTGCCAGCAGCTTAGTGGCTAGCGGATACACCGGGGAGCTGTTTTTT. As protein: CASSLVASGYTGELFF. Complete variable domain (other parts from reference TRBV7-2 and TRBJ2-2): GAGVSQSPSNKVTEKGKDVELRCDPISGHTALYWYRQSLGQGLEFLIYFQGNSAPDKSGLPSDRFSAERTGGSVSTLTIQRTQQEDSAVYLCASSLVASGYTGELFFGEGSRLTVL.

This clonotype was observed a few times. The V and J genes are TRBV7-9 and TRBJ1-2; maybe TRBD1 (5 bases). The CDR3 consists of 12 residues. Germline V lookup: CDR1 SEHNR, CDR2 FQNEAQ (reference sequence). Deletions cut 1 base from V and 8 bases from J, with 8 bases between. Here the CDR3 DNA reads TGTGCCAGCAGCTTAGGGGGCGACGGCTACACCTTC. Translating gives CASSLGGDGYTF.

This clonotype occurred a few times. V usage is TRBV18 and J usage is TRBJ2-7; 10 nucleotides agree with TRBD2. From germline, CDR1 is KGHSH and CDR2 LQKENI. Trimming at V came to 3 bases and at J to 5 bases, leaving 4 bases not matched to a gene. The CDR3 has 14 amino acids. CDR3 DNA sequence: TGTGCCAGCTCACCCGGGACTAGCGTCCACGAGCAGTACTTC. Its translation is CASSPGTSVHEQYF.

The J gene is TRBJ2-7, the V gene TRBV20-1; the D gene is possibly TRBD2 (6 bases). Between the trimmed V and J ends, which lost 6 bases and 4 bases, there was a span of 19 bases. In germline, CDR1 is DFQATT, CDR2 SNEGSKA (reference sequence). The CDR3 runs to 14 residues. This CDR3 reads CSATSGGESYEQYF. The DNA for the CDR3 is TGCAGTGCCACGTCCGGGGGTGAAAGTTACGAGCAGTACTTC.